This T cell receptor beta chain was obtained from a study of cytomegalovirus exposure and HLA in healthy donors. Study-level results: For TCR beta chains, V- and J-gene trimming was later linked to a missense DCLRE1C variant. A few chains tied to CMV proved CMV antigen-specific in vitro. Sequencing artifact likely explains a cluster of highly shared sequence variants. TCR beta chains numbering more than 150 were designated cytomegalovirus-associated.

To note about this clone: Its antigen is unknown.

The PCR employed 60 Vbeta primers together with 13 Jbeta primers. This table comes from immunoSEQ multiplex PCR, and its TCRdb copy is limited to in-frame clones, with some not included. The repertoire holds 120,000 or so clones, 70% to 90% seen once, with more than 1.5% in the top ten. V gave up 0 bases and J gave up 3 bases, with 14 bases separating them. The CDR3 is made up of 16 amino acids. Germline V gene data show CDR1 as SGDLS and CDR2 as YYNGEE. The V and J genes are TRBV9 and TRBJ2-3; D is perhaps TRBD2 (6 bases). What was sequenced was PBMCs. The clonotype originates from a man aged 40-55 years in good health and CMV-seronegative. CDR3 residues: CASSVVGGAVTDTQYF. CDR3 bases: TGTGCCAGCAGCGTAGTTGGCGGGGCGGTTACAGATACGCAGTATTTT.